This is a list of T cell receptor beta chains from one sample in a study of control samples from healthy donors and cancer patients. Sequenced by immunoSEQ multiplex PCR; TCRdb stores in-frame clones only, minus some. The table has roughly 130,000 clones, over 85% seen once. Sequencing input: blood. The receptors here all came from a young man in good health. Each CDR3 is given with its conserved first and last residue. Each record gives: D gene, clone size, J gene, CDR3 length, V gene, CDR3 protein, CDR3 DNA. The D gene is left open where the match is weak. The size field is filled for only some rows; it gives once, few, many or a size class.

D: NA
size: NA
J: TRBJ1-1
length: 11
V: TRBV2
CDR3: CASSVSQWAFF
DNA: TGTGCCAGCAGTGTTAGTCAATGGGCTTTCTTT

D: NA
size: NA
J: TRBJ1-2
length: 17
V: TRBV28
CDR3: CASSFLGGTLRNYGYTF
DNA: TGTGCCAGCAGTTTCCTCGGCGGTACTCTTCGCAACTATGGCTACACCTTC

D: NA
size: NA
J: TRBJ2-7
length: 14
V: TRBV28
CDR3: CASSPGTTPDEQYF
DNA: TGTGCCAGCAGTCCAGGGACGACCCCCGACGAGCAGTACTTC

D: TRBD2
size: NA
J: TRBJ2-3
length: 16
V: TRBV15
CDR3: CATSLTSGSGTDTQYF
DNA: TGTGCCACCAGCTTAACTAGCGGGAGCGGCACAGATACGCAGTATTTT

D: TRBD2
size: NA
J: TRBJ2-7
length: 16
V: TRBV2
CDR3: CASSETSGRAVHEQYF
DNA: TGTGCCAGCAGTGAAACTAGCGGGAGGGCCGTCCACGAGCAGTACTTC

D: NA
size: NA
J: TRBJ1-5
length: 17
V: TRBV4-1
CDR3: CASSQDGARAWGQPQHF
DNA: TGCGCCAGCAGCCAAGATGGGGCCCGTGCTTGGGGTCAGCCCCAGCATTTT

D: NA
size: NA
J: TRBJ2-3
length: 15
V: TRBV5-1
CDR3: CASSLVGPTGDTQYF
DNA: TGCGCCAGCAGCTTGGTCGGACCCACGGGGGATACGCAGTATTTT

D: NA
size: NA
J: TRBJ1-2
length: 14
V: TRBV20-1
CDR3: CSASDPRVVNGYTF
DNA: TGCAGTGCTAGTGATCCCCGGGTGGTAAATGGCTACACCTTC

D: NA
size: NA
J: TRBJ2-2
length: 14
V: TRBV6-4
CDR3: CASRATGTTGELFF
DNA: TGTGCCAGCCGAGCGACAGGGACTACCGGGGAGCTGTTTTTT

D: TRBD1
size: NA
J: TRBJ1-5
length: 17
V: TRBV27
CDR3: CASRTTRTGGQSWPQHF
DNA: TGTGCCAGCAGAACTACTAGGACAGGGGGCCAATCATGGCCCCAGCATTTT

D: TRBD2
size: NA
J: TRBJ2-7
length: 15
V: TRBV27
CDR3: CASTRGTSGTGEQYF
DNA: TGTGCCAGCACTCGGGGGACTAGCGGGACGGGAGAGCAGTACTTC

D: NA
size: NA
J: TRBJ2-2
length: 17
V: TRBV7-9
CDR3: CASSPGRTSSNTGELFF
DNA: TGTGCCAGCAGCCCCGGACGGACTTCGTCGAACACCGGGGAGCTGTTTTTT

D: NA
size: NA
J: TRBJ1-5
length: 13
V: TRBV28
CDR3: CASSFSMNQPQHF
DNA: TGTGCCAGCAGTTTTAGTATGAATCAGCCCCAGCATTTT

D: NA
size: NA
J: TRBJ2-7
length: 16
V: TRBV7-9
CDR3: CASSLGQGHSSYEQYF
DNA: TGTGCCAGCAGCTTGGGTCAGGGGCATTCTTCCTACGAGCAGTACTTC

D: NA
size: NA
J: TRBJ2-7
length: 17
V: TRBV18
CDR3: CASSLITVRRLLYEQYF
DNA: TGTGCCAGCTCACTAATAACGGTCCGCCGGCTACTCTACGAGCAGTACTTC

D: TRBD1
size: NA
J: TRBJ1-2
length: 13
V: TRBV7-8
CDR3: CASSGRTGYGYTF
DNA: TGTGCCAGCAGCGGACGGACAGGGTATGGCTACACCTTC

D: NA
size: NA
J: TRBJ2-1
length: 12
V: TRBV7-3
CDR3: CASSSSDNEQFF
DNA: TGTGCCAGCAGCTCCTCGGATAATGAGCAGTTCTTC

D: NA
size: medium-sized
J: TRBJ2-7
length: 14
V: TRBV7-8
CDR3: CASSLAETSYEQYF
DNA: TGTGCCAGCAGCTTAGCCGAGACTTCCTACGAGCAGTACTTC

D: NA
size: NA
J: TRBJ2-2
length: 14
V: TRBV4-2
CDR3: CASSQGLGLAELFF
DNA: TGTGCCAGCAGCCAAGGGTTGGGGTTGGCGGAGCTGTTTTTT

D: NA
size: NA
J: TRBJ2-1
length: 16
V: TRBV10-3
CDR3: CAISETLIGLNNEQFF
DNA: TGTGCCATCAGTGAGACATTGATAGGACTTAACAATGAGCAGTTCTTC

D: TRBD2
size: NA
J: TRBJ2-3
length: 16
V: TRBV23-1
CDR3: CASNMASAGGGDTQYF
DNA: TGCGCCAGCAACATGGCGTCAGCGGGAGGTGGGGATACGCAGTATTTT

D: NA
size: once
J: TRBJ1-4
length: 16
V: TRBV9
CDR3: CASSVGGVQSNEKLFF
DNA: TGTGCCAGCAGCGTCGGGGGCGTCCAATCAAATGAAAAACTGTTTTTT

D: NA
size: NA
J: TRBJ1-3
length: 15
V: TRBV5-4
CDR3: CASSLGSGSGNTIYF
DNA: TGTGCCAGCAGCTTGGGGTCGGGCTCTGGAAACACCATATATTTT

D: NA
size: NA
J: TRBJ2-5
length: 14
V: TRBV28
CDR3: CASSFHQDQETQYF
DNA: TGTGCCAGCAGTTTCCATCAAGACCAAGAGACCCAGTACTTC

D: NA
size: NA
J: TRBJ1-1
length: 17
V: TRBV12-1
CDR3: CASSHAANGPGLREAFF
DNA: TGTGCCAGCAGCCATGCTGCCAACGGACCGGGCCTAAGGGAAGCTTTCTTT

D: NA
size: NA
J: TRBJ2-2
length: 15
V: TRBV25-1
CDR3: CASSESGSPTGELFF
DNA: TGTGCCAGCAGTGAATCGGGCAGTCCCACCGGGGAGCTGTTTTTT

D: NA
size: NA
J: TRBJ1-4
length: 14
V: TRBV5-4
CDR3: CASRFRGMGEKLFF
DNA: TGTGCCAGCAGGTTCCGGGGGATGGGGGAAAAACTGTTTTTT

D: TRBD1
size: NA
J: TRBJ1-2
length: 15
V: TRBV6-6
CDR3: CASSEGDRGLGGYTF
DNA: TGTGCCAGCAGCGAAGGGGACAGGGGGTTGGGTGGCTACACCTTC

D: NA
size: NA
J: TRBJ1-2
length: 14
V: TRBV29-1
CDR3: CSVEAPGTNYGYTF
DNA: TGCAGCGTTGAGGCGCCTGGCACCAACTATGGCTACACCTTC

D: NA
size: NA
J: TRBJ2-7
length: 12
V: TRBV27
CDR3: CASSSDSYEQYF
DNA: TGTGCCAGCAGCTCGGACTCCTACGAGCAGTACTTT

D: NA
size: NA
J: TRBJ2-7
length: 15
V: TRBV21-1
CDR3: CASSKCPGLISEQYF
DNA: TGTGCCAGCAGCAAATGCCCTGGACTTATTTCCGAGCAGTACTTC

D: NA
size: NA
J: TRBJ1-3
length: 16
V: TRBV19
CDR3: CASSISLGRAGNTIYF
DNA: TGTGCCAGTAGTATAAGTTTGGGGAGGGCCGGAAACACCATATATTTT

D: NA
size: NA
J: TRBJ2-1
length: 15
V: TRBV6-2/TRBV6-3
CDR3: CASSLLGSSYNEQFF
DNA: TGTGCCAGCAGTTTGTTGGGAAGCTCCTACAATGAGCAGTTCTTC

D: TRBD2
size: NA
J: TRBJ2-5
length: 17
V: TRBV11-2
CDR3: CASSFVRGGRGQETQYF
DNA: TGTGCCAGCAGCTTCGTTCGGGGGGGGAGAGGGCAAGAGACCCAGTACTTC

D: NA
size: NA
J: TRBJ2-5
length: 16
V: TRBV19
CDR3: CASSINRGGSQETQYF
DNA: TGTGCCAGTAGTATTAACAGGGGAGGCTCCCAAGAGACCCAGTACTTC

D: TRBD2
size: NA
J: TRBJ2-7
length: 14
V: TRBV10-3
CDR3: CAIMGHSGGYEQYF
DNA: TGTGCCATCATGGGTCACTCGGGAGGGTACGAGCAGTACTTC

D: NA
size: once
J: TRBJ2-2
length: 12
V: TRBV7-8
CDR3: CASSLGTGELFF
DNA: TGTGCCAGCAGCTTAGGGACAGGGGAGCTGTTTTTT

D: NA
size: NA
J: TRBJ2-5
length: 19
V: TRBV5-1
CDR3: CASSLAAGQWGSFQETQYF
DNA: TGCGCCAGCAGCTTGGCGGCAGGGCAATGGGGGTCCTTCCAAGAGACCCAGTACTTC

D: NA
size: NA
J: TRBJ2-1
length: 14
V: TRBV6-1
CDR3: CASSDTGEYNEQFF
DNA: TGTGCCAGCAGTGATACGGGAGAGTACAATGAGCAGTTCTTC

D: NA
size: NA
J: TRBJ1-2
length: 14
V: TRBV28
CDR3: CASSRRPSSYGYTF
DNA: TGTGCCAGCAGCCGAAGACCCAGCAGCTATGGCTACACCTTC

D: NA
size: once
J: TRBJ2-7
length: 15
V: TRBV7-2
CDR3: CASSFLGYSSYEQYF
DNA: TGTGCCAGCAGCTTCTTAGGGTATAGCTCCTACGAGCAGTACTTC

D: TRBD2
size: NA
J: TRBJ2-5
length: 19
V: TRBV5-5
CDR3: CASSLWFSGRAAGGETQYF
DNA: TGTGCCAGCAGCTTGTGGTTTAGCGGTAGGGCGGCCGGGGGGGAGACCCAGTACTTC

D: NA
size: NA
J: TRBJ2-3
length: 11
V: TRBV20-1
CDR3: CSAIIGDTQYF
DNA: TGCAGTGCGATCATAGGAGATACGCAGTATTTT

D: TRBD1
size: NA
J: TRBJ1-6
length: 15
V: TRBV9
CDR3: CASSAGGTVNSPLHF
DNA: TGTGCCAGCAGCGCGGGGGGGACAGTGAATTCACCCCTCCACTTT

D: NA
size: NA
J: TRBJ2-1
length: 16
V: TRBV11-2
CDR3: CASSLGGTGPYNEQFF
DNA: TGTGCCAGCAGCTTAGGCGGGACGGGCCCTTACAATGAGCAGTTCTTC

D: NA
size: NA
J: TRBJ2-7
length: 14
V: TRBV10-3
CDR3: CAIGPAISSYEQYF
DNA: TGTGCCATCGGGCCGGCTATCAGCTCCTACGAGCAGTACTTC

D: NA
size: NA
J: TRBJ2-7
length: 15
V: TRBV11-2
CDR3: CASSLDRQFSYEQYF
DNA: TGTGCCAGCAGCTTAGACAGACAGTTCTCCTACGAGCAGTACTTC

D: TRBD2
size: NA
J: TRBJ2-1
length: 14
V: TRBV28
CDR3: CASRSGGHNNEQFF
DNA: TGTGCCAGCCGTAGCGGGGGACATAACAATGAGCAGTTCTTC

D: TRBD1
size: NA
J: TRBJ2-7
length: 15
V: TRBV19
CDR3: CASSFQGAQSYEQYF
DNA: TGTGCCAGTAGTTTCCAGGGGGCGCAGTCCTACGAGCAGTACTTC

D: TRBD2
size: NA
J: TRBJ2-2
length: 16
V: TRBV18
CDR3: CASSPPLAGFTGELFF
DNA: TGTGCCAGCTCACCACCCCTAGCGGGCTTCACCGGGGAGCTGTTTTTT

D: NA
size: NA
J: TRBJ1-2
length: 13
V: TRBV29-1
CDR3: CSFDGGAGYGYTF
DNA: TGCAGCTTTGACGGGGGCGCAGGCTATGGCTACACCTTC

D: NA
size: NA
J: TRBJ2-2
length: 15
V: TRBV5-4
CDR3: CASSSPLRDTGELFF
DNA: TGTGCCAGCAGCTCTCCCCTCCGGGACACCGGGGAGCTGTTTTTT

D: NA
size: NA
J: TRBJ1-2
length: 14
V: TRBV5-6
CDR3: CASSLGQGRTGYTF
DNA: TGTGCCAGCAGCTTGGGGCAGGGACGAACTGGCTACACCTTC

D: TRBD1
size: NA
J: TRBJ2-5
length: 19
V: TRBV11-3
CDR3: CASSLSWGQGAGGQETQYF
DNA: TGTGCCAGCAGCTTATCCTGGGGGCAGGGGGCTGGGGGGCAAGAGACCCAGTACTTC